This entry concerns a single T cell receptor beta chain. The antigen remains unidentified. cDNA libraries for TCR beta contained unique molecular identifiers. TCRdb re-called the PCR reads through MiXCR, storing one row per CDR3 protein. The sample lists 380,000 or so distinct CDR3 sequences, about a third occurring once. Germline V gene data show CDR1 as MGHRA and CDR2 as YSYEKL. The CDR3 is made up of 13 amino acids. The ends were cut back, 1 base at V and 6 bases at J, with 9 bases in the middle. The data were obtained in a study of post-analysis software for immune sequencing data. Whole-study context: Patients with relapsing-remitting, secondary progressive and progressive-relapsing multiple sclerosis courses were all represented.

Study conclusions and caveats: Batch-matched samples strongly co-clustered by F measure. Four or five TRBV segments were more frequent in patients than controls; TRBV5-6, TRBV5-1 and TRBV20-1 belonged to this group. Those with multiple sclerosis, the patient group, showed significantly lower normalized Chao1 diversity than controls.

The clonotype comes from a girl under 18 with multiple sclerosis. The V and J genes are TRBV4-1 and TRBJ1-1, with D unclear. Specimen: blood. DNA of the CDR3: TGCGCCAGCAGCCAAGGAACTTTTTCTGAAGCTTTCTTT. Its protein product is CASSQGTFSEAFF.